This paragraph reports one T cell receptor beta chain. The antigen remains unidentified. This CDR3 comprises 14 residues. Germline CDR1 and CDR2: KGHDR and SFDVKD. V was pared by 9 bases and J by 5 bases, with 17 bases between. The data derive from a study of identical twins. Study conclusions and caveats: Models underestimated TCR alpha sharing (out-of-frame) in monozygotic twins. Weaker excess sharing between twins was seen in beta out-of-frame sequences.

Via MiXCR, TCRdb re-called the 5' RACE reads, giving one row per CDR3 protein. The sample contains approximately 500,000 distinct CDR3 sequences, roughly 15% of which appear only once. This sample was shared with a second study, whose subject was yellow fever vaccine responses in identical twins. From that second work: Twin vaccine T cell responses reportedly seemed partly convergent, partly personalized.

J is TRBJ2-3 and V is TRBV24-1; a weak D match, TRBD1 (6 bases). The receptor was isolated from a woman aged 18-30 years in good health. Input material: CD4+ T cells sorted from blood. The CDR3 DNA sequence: TGTGCCACCTATGGACAGTCTTGGGTAGATACGCAGTATTTT. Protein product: CATYGQSWVDTQYF.